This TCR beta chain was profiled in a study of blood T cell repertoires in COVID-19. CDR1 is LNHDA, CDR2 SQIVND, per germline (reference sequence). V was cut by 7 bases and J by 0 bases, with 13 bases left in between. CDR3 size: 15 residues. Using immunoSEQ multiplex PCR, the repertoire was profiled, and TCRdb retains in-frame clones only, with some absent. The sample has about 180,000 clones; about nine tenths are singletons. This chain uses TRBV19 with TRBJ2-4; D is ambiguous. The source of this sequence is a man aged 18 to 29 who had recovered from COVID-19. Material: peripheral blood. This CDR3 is CASMPPGLAKNIQYF. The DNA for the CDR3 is TGTGCCAGTATGCCGCCAGGTCTAGCCAAAAACATTCAGTACTTC.